What follows are 29 T cell receptor beta chains derived from one specimen sequenced in a study of patients and donors after allogeneic stem cell transplantation. TCRdb reprocessed the RT-PCR reads via MiXCR and lists one record per CDR3 protein. The repertoire holds a few hundred thousand distinct CDR3 sequences, with approximately 14% as singletons. Sequencing was done on a sample of blood, either unsorted or a sorted T cell fraction (not recorded which). The receptors derive from a human donor who was either an allogeneic HSCT recipient or a stem cell or donor lymphocyte infusion donor (not recorded which). It is not recorded whose cells these are; they may come from a transplant donor.

This clonotype was seen a few times. The V gene is TRBV13, the J gene TRBJ1-4; tentatively, D is TRBD1 (5 bases). Germline CDR1 is PRHDT and CDR2 is FYEKMQ (reference sequence). V lost 4 bases and J lost 7, with 22 bases in between. The length of the CDR3 is 17 residues. This chain's CDR3 is CASSSVVPQGEGEKLFF. The DNA for the CDR3 is TGTGCCAGCAGCTCCGTAGTTCCTCAGGGTGAAGGTGAAAAACTGTTTTTT.

This clonotype occurred many times. This chain connects TRBV5-1 to TRBJ1-1; D call uncertain. The CDR3 runs to 15 residues. Trimming took 1 base from V and 3 from J, leaving 13 bases between them. Germline V gives CDR1 SGHRS, CDR2 YFSETQ. The CDR3 reads CASSLLGGRDTEAFF. The CDR3 DNA sequence: TGCGCCAGCAGCTTGCTGGGAGGAAGGGACACTGAAGCTTTCTTT.

The chain combines TRBV3-1 with TRBJ1-2; D call uncertain. V shed 2 bases and J shed 7 bases, with 14 bases lying between them. Germline V gene data show CDR1 as LGHDT and CDR2 as YNNKEL (reference sequence). This CDR3 is 14 amino acids long. CDR3 DNA: TGTGCCAGCAGCCAAAGGCGAACAGACTTTGGCTACACCTTC. This translates into CASSQRRTDFGYTF.

This rearrangement joins TRBV24-1 to TRBJ1-6; D not certain. Germline lookup yields CDR1 KGHDR and CDR2 SFDVKD. The CDR3 extends over 13 amino acids. Trimming left V 7 bases short and J 7 bases short, with 10 bases between. The CDR3 sequence is CATRPDGNSPLHF. As DNA, the CDR3 is TGTGCCACCAGGCCGGACGGCAATTCACCCCTCCACTTT.

This clonotype was seen ten or more times. The V call is TRBV12-3 or TRBV12-4, the J call TRBJ2-2; D possibly corresponds to TRBD2 (5 bases). This CDR3 has 13 residues. Between the trimmed V and J ends, which lost 3 bases and 7 bases, there was a span of 9 bases. The CDR3 reads CASSFGDHGELFF. The CDR3 DNA reads as TGTGCCAGCAGTTTCGGGGATCACGGGGAGCTGTTTTTT.

This chain connects TRBV4-3 to TRBJ1-4; no clear D. CDR3 length equals 16 residues. The V and J ends lost 0 bases and 8 bases respectively, with 16 bases between them. Germline CDR1 LGHNA, CDR2 YSLEER. The CDR3 region is CASSQDIRTGKEKLFF. CDR3 DNA sequence: TGCGCCAGCAGCCAAGATATTAGGACGGGAAAGGAAAAACTGTTTTTT.

Concerning this clonotype itself: This may come from a read error, since a much larger clone is one base off. The J gene is TRBJ2-1, the V gene TRBV11-1; possibly TRBD1 for D (5 bases). Per the germline V gene, CDR1 is SGHAT and CDR2 is FQDESV (reference sequence). The CDR3 consists of 13 residues. CDR3 sequence (DNA): TGTGTCAGCAGCCCAACAGGTAACAATGAGCAGTTCTTC. Its translation is CVSSPTGNNEQFF.

This clonotype has only a few counts. The chain joins TRBV5-1 to TRBJ2-2, with 8 bases identical to TRBD1. From germline, CDR1 is SGHRS and CDR2 YFSETQ. The CDR3 totals 16 residues. The trim removed 4 bases at V and 1 base at J, leaving 6 bases unmatched. The CDR3 sequence is CASSGPGQGNTGELFF. The CDR3, as DNA: TGCGCCAGCAGCGGGCCTGGACAGGGGAACACCGGGGAGCTGTTTTTT.

In its sample, this clonotype was seen many times. The junction does not match germline at one end; this may be a read error. This sequence joins TRBV5-1 and TRBJ1-5, with 10 bases that match TRBD1. CDR1 and CDR2 (germline): SGHRS, YFSETQ. CDR3 length: 14 residues. The CDR3 sequence: CASSVGQGDQPQHF. The CDR3 region has the DNA TGTGCCAGCAGTGTCGGACAGGGGGATCAGCCCCAGCATTTT.

This chain links TRBV19 with TRBJ1-1, with 11 bases fitting TRBD1. CDR3 length: 16 residues. V trimming: 6 bases; J trimming: 1 base; junction bases outside the gene matches: 7. Germline CDR1 and CDR2: LNHDA and SQIVND (reference sequence). For the CDR3, the DNA is TGTGCCAGTAGGACCGGGACAGGGGGTCGGAACACTGAAGCTTTCTTT. Protein product: CASRTGTGGRNTEAFF.

This clonotype was seen at least ten times. This chain connects TRBV3-1 to TRBJ1-6; D gene unclear. The CDR3 has 17 residues. Germline CDR1 and CDR2: LGHDT and YNNKEL (reference sequence). The V and J ends lost 0 bases and 4 bases respectively, with 13 bases between them. DNA for the CDR3: TGTGCCAGCAGCCAAGAAGGAGAGGATCCTTATAATTCACCCCTCCACTTT. It yields the protein CASSQEGEDPYNSPLHF.

This clonotype came up a few times. The CDR3 nucleotides are TGTGCCAGCAGTGCCACACCTAGCACAGATACGCAGTATTTT. Amino acids: CASSATPSTDTQYF. This rearrangement joins TRBV6-1 to TRBJ2-3; D is unresolved. Trimming shortened V by 4 bases and J by 0 bases, and 8 bases separated the two germline ends. Germline V gene data show CDR1 as MNHNS and CDR2 as SASEGT. The CDR3 consists of 14 residues.

Points on this clonotype: A read error may be the cause here, since a much bigger clone is one base away. The rearrangement links TRBV25-1 to TRBJ1-1; D remains ambiguous. The CDR3 contains 13 residues. Germline values: CDR1 MGHDK, CDR2 SYGVNS. V was pared by 4 bases and J by 3 bases, with 9 bases between. The CDR3, as DNA: TGTGCCAGCAGTGTAACGGGGTACACTGAAGCTTTCTTT. This encodes CASSVTGYTEAFF.

The chain's CDR3 is CSAREARTWGYTF. The CDR3 DNA sequence: TGCAGTGCTAGAGAGGCGAGGACGTGGGGCTACACCTTC. This chain links TRBV20-1 with TRBJ1-2; D is uncertain. The CDR3 totals 13 residues. The V gene lost 0 bases and the J gene lost 8 bases, with 13 bases spanning the gap. CDR1 DFQATT and CDR2 SNEGSKA come from the germline V gene (reference sequence).

This clonotype was found many times. The rearrangement uses TRBV5-1 and TRBJ2-3, with D possibly being TRBD2 (5 bases). The CDR3 is 12 residues long. Between the trimmed V and J ends, which lost 6 bases and 4 bases, there was a span of 9 bases. Germline values: CDR1 SGHRS, CDR2 YFSETQ. CDR3 in DNA: TGCGCCAGCACACTAGAGTCAGATACGCAGTATTTT. The encoded protein is CASTLESDTQYF.

This chain connects TRBV5-6 to TRBJ2-5; possibly TRBD2 for D (5 bases). Per germline, CDR1 SGHDT and CDR2 YYEEEE. The CDR3 loop spans 14 amino acids. Trimming cost V 0 bases and J 4 bases, with 10 bases left between them. The CDR3 reads CASSLDGEGETQYF. The CDR3 DNA reads TGTGCCAGCAGCTTGGACGGAGAGGGAGAGACCCAGTACTTC.

This clonotype has a handful of counts. The V call is TRBV21-1, the J call TRBJ2-5. TRBV21-1 is designated a pseudogene. The CDR3 contains 13 residues. The chain's CDR3 is CASSKFRQETQYF. The CDR3 region has the DNA TGTGCCAGCAGCAAATTCAGACAAGAGACCCAGTACTTC.

J is TRBJ1-1 and V is TRBV19; 7 bases agree with TRBD1. V dropped 7 bases and J dropped 2; count of bases not matched to a gene: 7. This CDR3 is built from 14 residues. Germline V CDR1 and CDR2: LNHDA, SQIVND (reference sequence). The CDR3 region is CASTLGQFNTEAFF. The CDR3 nucleotides are TGTGCCAGTACTTTGGGACAGTTTAACACTGAAGCTTTCTTT.

The table lists this clonotype with many counts. The rearrangement links TRBV13 to TRBJ2-3; 9 bases line up with TRBD1. The CDR3 has 14 amino acids. With 4 bases clipped from V and 5 bases from J, the junction kept 4 bases outside the gene matches. Germline V lookup: CDR1 PRHDT, CDR2 FYEKMQ (reference sequence). CDR3 protein: CASSSGQGIDTQYF. The CDR3 DNA reads TGTGCCAGCAGCTCGGGACAGGGAATAGATACGCAGTATTTT.

This clonotype was detected only a few times. The chain is built from TRBV11-2 and TRBJ2-1, with 9 bases matching TRBD2. The CDR3 is made up of 18 amino acids. V lost 4 bases and J lost 6; bases outside the gene matches: 16. Germline loops: CDR1 SGHAT, CDR2 FQNNGV. CDR3 nucleotide sequence: TGTGCCAGCAGCTCCCACCTCGGGGCGGGAGGGCCTCGCAATGAGCAGTTCTTC. It codes for CASSSHLGAGGPRNEQFF.

The rearrangement uses TRBV2 and TRBJ1-1; 9 bases match TRBD1. CDR3 length equals 16 residues. J gave up 5 bases and V 2 bases, and 9 bases lay outside the gene matches. Germline CDR1 is SNHLY and CDR2 is FYNNEI. CDR3 sequence (DNA): TGTGCCAGCAGTGAACCGGGACAGGGTCGTGGGACTGAAGCTTTCTTT. This codes for CASSEPGQGRGTEAFF. The entire variable domain, with the rest obtained from reference TRBV2 and TRBJ1-1, is as follows: EPEVTQTPSHQVTQMGQEVILRCVPISNHLYFYWYRQILGQKVEFLVSFYNNEISEKSEIFDDQFSVERPDGSNFTLKIRSTKLEDSAMYFCASSEPGQGRGTEAFFGQGTRLTVV.

The V call is TRBV4-2, the J call TRBJ2-5, with no clear D. CDR3 size: 14 residues. Germline V gives CDR1 LGHNA, CDR2 YNFKEQ. V was pared by 1 base and J by 5 bases, with 11 bases between. In nucleotides, the CDR3 is TGTGCCAGCAGCCAAGGGACCCGTGGGGAGACCCAGTACTTC. Translating it yields CASSQGTRGETQYF.

This clonotype was observed a handful of times. J is TRBJ1-1 and V is TRBV7-3, with D possibly matching TRBD1 (5 bases). This CDR3 region has 15 residues. Germline V gene data show CDR1 as SGHTA and CDR2 as FQGTGA. V was pared by 2 bases and J by 1 base, with 11 bases between. The CDR3 region has the DNA TGTGCCAGCAGCTTAGGGGGAAAAGGGAACACTGAAGCTTTCTTT. Its protein is CASSLGGKGNTEAFF.

The chain recombines TRBV20-1 with TRBJ2-1; D is unresolved. The CDR3 contains 12 residues. The germline V gene has CDR1 DFQATT and CDR2 SNEGSKA (reference sequence). Between the trimmed V and J ends, which lost 3 bases and 7 bases, there was a span of 10 bases. CDR3 residues: CSASAIRNEQFF. The CDR3 nucleotides are TGCAGTGCTAGCGCTATACGAAATGAGCAGTTCTTC.

The chain couples TRBV29-1 to TRBJ2-3, with TRBD1 matching 8 bases. V was clipped by 8 bases and J by 5 bases; unmatched bases: 6. In germline, CDR1 is SQVTM, CDR2 ANQGSEA. The CDR3 consists of 12 residues. The CDR3 sequence: CSHGTGRDTQYF. CDR3 coding DNA: TGCAGCCACGGGACAGGCCGAGATACGCAGTATTTT.

The V and J genes are TRBV5-4 and TRBJ2-3; unclear D gene. V shed 0 bases and J shed 0 bases, with 8 bases lying between them. The CDR3 spans 15 residues. Germline CDR1 is SGHNT and CDR2 is YYREEE (reference sequence). CDR3 protein: CASSLGRSSTDTQYF. Here the CDR3 DNA reads TGTGCCAGCAGCTTGGGACGGTCAAGCACAGATACGCAGTATTTT.

The chain has TRBV20-1 and TRBJ2-1; no clear D. CDR1 is DFQATT, CDR2 SNEGSKA, per germline (reference sequence). CDR3 length: 14 residues. The V and J ends lost 4 bases and 5 bases respectively, with 15 bases between them. CDR3 sequence: CSAIESLLHNEQFF. CDR3 coding DNA: TGCAGTGCTATTGAGAGTCTACTTCACAATGAGCAGTTCTTC.

The rearrangement joins TRBV4-1 to TRBJ2-2, with 10 bases fitting TRBD2. V shed 3 bases, J shed 0 bases, and the junction held 10 bases outside the gene matches. Germline CDR1 MGHRA, CDR2 YSYEKL. The CDR3 is 19 residues long. The CDR3 here is CASSQPTGTSGTNTGELFF. CDR3 DNA sequence: TGCGCCAGCAGCCAGCCAACGGGCACTAGCGGGACGAACACCGGGGAGCTGTTTTTT.

This clonotype counts as medium-sized. The genes are TRBV20-1 and TRBJ2-1, with D possibly being TRBD1 or TRBD2 (5 bases each). The CDR3 loop spans 13 amino acids. V was pared by 6 bases and J by 4 bases, with 13 bases between. From germline, CDR1 is DFQATT and CDR2 SNEGSKA (reference sequence). The CDR3 reads CSALIGAYNEQFF. CDR3 DNA sequence: TGCAGTGCCCTTATCGGGGCTTACAATGAGCAGTTCTTC.